This is a list of T cell receptor beta chains from one sample in a study of shared clonotypes between healthy human individuals. TCRdb's table, derived via immunoSEQ multiplex PCR, lists solely in-frame clones and lacks some. Of approximately 980,000 clones detected, around three quarters appear once; the ten largest clones hold about 1.5%. Sample: memory CD4+ T cells sorted from blood. The receptors were sampled from a young man in good health. CDR3s include the opening cysteine and the closing phenylalanine or tryptophan. Fields, in order: V gene, D gene, J gene, clone size, CDR3 DNA, CDR3 protein. The D gene is left open where the match is weak. Expanded clones are given a class, and other clones once, few, many or no size at all.

TRBV10-3	TRBD1	TRBJ2-7	.	TGTGCCATCAGTGAGAGGGGACAGACCTACGAGCAGTACTTC	CAISERGQTYEQYF
TRBV4-1	.	TRBJ2-3	.	TGCGCCAGCAGCCAAGATGGGACGGGCGGCGGCCCAGATACGCAGTATTTT	CASSQDGTGGGPDTQYF
TRBV30	.	TRBJ2-2	.	TGTGCCTGGAGAGGGGACTTCACGAACACCGGGGAGCTGTTTTTT	CAWRGDFTNTGELFF
TRBV20-1	.	TRBJ2-7	.	TGCAGTGCCCACCACTACGAGCAGTACTTC	CSAHHYEQYF
TRBV30	.	TRBJ2-5	.	TGTGCCTGTAGTACAGGACTGGGAGAGACCCAGTACTTC	CACSTGLGETQYF
TRBV7-9	TRBD1	TRBJ1-1	.	TGTGCCAGCAGAGTGGACAGGGGGCGAGCTTTCTTT	CASRVDRGRAFF
TRBV29-1	.	TRBJ2-3	.	TGCAGCGTTGAAGGAGTGACAGATACGCAGTATTTT	CSVEGVTDTQYF
TRBV2	TRBD1	TRBJ1-1	.	TGTGCCAGCAGCGCAACAGGGGTGGGGAACACTGAAGCTTTCTTT	CASSATGVGNTEAFF
TRBV7-2	TRBD2	TRBJ2-1	few	TGTGCCAGCGCAAGAACCCCATCCCCCCTAGCGGGAGACAATGAGCAGTTCTTC	CASARTPSPLAGDNEQFF
TRBV19	.	TRBJ2-7	.	TGTGCCAGTAGGGGCGAACGAGAATGGGACTTC	CASRGEREWDF
TRBV10-1	.	TRBJ2-5	.	TGCGCCAGCAGTGACGGAGGGAACCAAGAGACCCAGTACTTC	CASSDGGNQETQYF